Shown below are 16 T cell receptor beta chains from a single sample sequenced in a study of Graves' ophthalmopathy and Graves' hyperthyroidism (dated by TCRdb to 2017 to 2018). TCRdb shows the sequencer as Illumina HiSeq 2000. TCR beta CDR3 regions were amplified from RNA transcripts for repertoire sequencing. The first round was an RT-PCR using HTBI primers with the Qiagen OneStep RT-PCR kit, and this first round was followed by a second-round multiplex PCR, then size selection and purification. The public reads were reanalyzed by TCRdb: fastp trimming at Q25, MiXCR alignment, in-frame beta chains only. Identical CDR3 protein sequences are pooled into one entry, listed with their most common genes and DNA. The sample yields roughly 300,000 distinct CDR3 sequences; about a sixth were counted once. Over 9% of the sample is taken by the ten largest. The specimen sequenced was peripheral blood. The origin of the receptors is an adult man with Graves' ophthalmopathy.

This clonotype appeared many times. V usage is TRBV7-2 and J usage is TRBJ2-4; 9 positions match TRBD2. The germline V gene encodes CDR1 SGHTA and CDR2 FQGNSA. V shed 1 base, J shed 8 bases, and the junction held 15 bases outside the gene matches. CDR3 size: 18 residues. The CDR3 DNA sequence: TGTGCCAGCAGCTTAGTCAGGGGGTGGCGGGGGGGCCCGGACATTCAGTACTTC. Protein product: CASSLVRGWRGGPDIQYF.

Many counts were recorded for this clonotype. The genes are TRBV20-1 and TRBJ2-5; 10 bases are shared with TRBD2. Trimming removed 3 bases from V and 0 bases from J; junction bases left unmatched: 1. Germline CDR1 is DFQATT and CDR2 is SNEGSKA (reference sequence). The CDR3 consists of 14 residues. The CDR3, as DNA: TGCAGTGCTAGCACTAGCGGGAACCAAGAGACCCAGTACTTC. The encoded protein is CSASTSGNQETQYF.

This clonotype came up many times. The rearrangement uses TRBV2 and TRBJ1-1; TRBD1 is a possible D gene (5 bases). Looked up from germline, CDR1 is SNHLY and CDR2 is FYNNEI. CDR3 size: 16 residues. The V gene lost 0 bases and the J gene lost 1 base, with 12 bases spanning the gap. The CDR3 loop reads CASSEASGVGNTEAFF. In DNA, the CDR3 is TGTGCCAGCAGTGAAGCGTCGGGGGTCGGGAACACTGAAGCTTTCTTT.

Ten or more counts support this clonotype. The chain employs TRBV12-3 or TRBV12-4 and TRBJ2-2; D is uncertain. Trimming removed 7 bases at V and 4 bases at J, with 13 bases between. The CDR3 runs 14 residues. The CDR3 reads CASTRISGTGELFF. The CDR3 bases are TGTGCCAGCACCAGGATTTCGGGCACCGGGGAGCTGTTTTTT.

This chain links TRBV6-2 or TRBV6-3 with TRBJ1-2; 12 bases are shared with TRBD1. Trimming removed 0 bases from V and 2 bases from J; junction bases left unmatched: 4. Per the germline V gene, CDR1 is MNHEY and CDR2 is SVGEGT. This CDR3 is 17 amino acids long. CDR3 DNA sequence: TGTGCCAGCAGTTACTCCACGGGACAGGGGGCGAACTATGGCTACACCTTC. This sequence encodes CASSYSTGQGANYGYTF.

This clonotype was found many times. The rearrangement uses TRBV7-2 and TRBJ1-6, with D possibly matching TRBD1 (5 bases). The V end lost 7 bases, the J end lost 10 bases, and 14 bases lay between the germline ends. The CDR3 length is 13 residues. Germline V gene lookup returns CDR1 SGHTA and CDR2 FQGNSA. The CDR3 coding sequence is TGTGCCAGCACCCAAGGGGTTCAGTCACCCCTCCACTTT. This encodes CASTQGVQSPLHF.

Ten or more counts support this clonotype. The chain carries TRBV15 and TRBJ1-1; D is unclear. The CDR3 contains 12 residues. The germline V gene has CDR1 LNHNV and CDR2 YYDKDF (reference sequence). Trimming cost V 5 bases and J 11 bases, with 15 bases left between them. The CDR3 loop reads CATSPNEGWAFF. DNA of the CDR3: TGTGCCACCAGCCCCAATGAGGGCTGGGCTTTCTTT.

The sample holds many counts of this clonotype. The chain uses TRBV9 and TRBJ1-2; the D gene is possibly TRBD1 (6 bases). CDR1 is SGDLS, CDR2 YYNGEE, per germline. The CDR3 consists of 15 residues. V was clipped by 1 base and J by 3 bases, with 13 bases between them. The CDR3 nucleotides read TGTGCCAGCAGCGTATCCCCGGGGGCAGACTATGGCTACACCTTC. Its protein product is CASSVSPGADYGYTF.

The sample holds many counts of this clonotype. V is TRBV5-5 and J is TRBJ2-7; TRBD2 matches at 7 bases. V lost 4 bases to trimming and J lost 3 bases; unmatched junction nucleotides: 13. Germline V gives CDR1 SGHKS, CDR2 YYEKEE (reference sequence). The CDR3 runs to 16 residues. CDR3 amino acids: CASSLGGGSIVYEQYF. The CDR3, as DNA: TGTGCCAGCAGCCTGGGAGGCGGGAGTATCGTCTACGAGCAGTACTTC.

This clonotype appeared many times. J is TRBJ2-7 and V is TRBV10-3; TRBD1 matches at 9 bases. The germline CDR1 and CDR2 sequences are ENHRY and SYGVKD. V was clipped by 7 bases and J by 3 bases; unmatched bases: 7. There are 14 residues in the CDR3. As DNA, the CDR3 is TGTGCCATCAACCGGGACAGGGAAATCTACGAGCAGTACTTC. Translation: CAINRDREIYEQYF.

In this sample, this clonotype turned up many times. The chain recombines TRBV11-2 with TRBJ1-1, with D hard to call. V lost 3 bases, J lost 3 bases, and 11 bases lay in between. The CDR3 totals 14 residues. Germline assignment: CDR1 SGHAT and CDR2 FQNNGV. This CDR3 is CASSFPPRYTEAFF. DNA for the CDR3: TGTGCCAGCAGCTTCCCCCCCCGTTACACTGAAGCTTTCTTT.

This clonotype was detected ten times or more. The V call is TRBV18, the J call TRBJ1-2; 7 positions agree with TRBD1. The CDR3 sequence is 17 residues long. The V gene's germline CDR1 is KGHSH and CDR2 LQKENI. Trimming at V came to 0 bases and at J to 0 bases, leaving 7 bases not matched to a gene. CDR3 loop: CASSPPSRGRTNYGYTF. The CDR3, as DNA: TGTGCCAGCTCACCACCGAGTAGGGGGCGAACTAACTATGGCTACACCTTC.

This clonotype was observed at least ten times. The CDR3 spells CASSPTGTGHTGELFF. Here the CDR3 DNA reads TGTGCCAGCAGTCCGACCGGGACAGGGCATACCGGGGAGCTGTTTTTT. The rearrangement joins TRBV28 to TRBJ2-2; 9 bases match TRBD1. With V trimmed by 5 bases and J by 5 bases, 9 bases remained unmatched. This CDR3 has 16 amino acids. CDR1 and CDR2 from the germline V gene are MDHEN and SYDVKM. Full variable domain (remainder filled in from reference TRBV28 and TRBJ2-2): DVKVTQSSRYLVKRTGEKVFLECVQDMDHENMFWYRQDPGLGLRLIYFSYDVKMKEKGDIPEGYSVSREKKERFSLILESASTNQTSMYLCASSPTGTGHTGELFFGEGSRLTVL.

This clonotype was seen ten or more times. The rearrangement links TRBV11-2 to TRBJ2-5, with TRBD1 as a possible D gene (5 bases). Germline V gives CDR1 SGHAT, CDR2 FQNNGV. Trimming removed 3 bases at V and 5 bases at J, with 16 bases between. The CDR3 extends over 15 amino acids. The chain's CDR3 is CASSLGQMEWETQYF. CDR3 DNA sequence: TGTGCCAGCAGCTTGGGGCAGATGGAATGGGAGACCCAGTACTTC.

A note on this clonotype: This may arise from a read error, as a much more abundant clone is one base away. In this CDR3 the conserved last residue, phenylalanine or tryptophan, is missing, so a read error is likely. This sequence joins TRBV5-1 and TRBJ1-1, with TRBD1 as a possible D gene (6 bases). The germline V and J ends were trimmed by 6 bases and 5 bases, with 8 bases remaining between them. The CDR3 is 11 residues long. Germline CDR1 is SGHRS and CDR2 is YFSETQ. CDR3 loop: CASKGETEAFL. In nucleotides, the CDR3 is TGCGCCAGCAAGGGGGAAACTGAAGCTTTCCTT.

This clonotype came up many times. The chain links TRBV6-5 to TRBJ2-2; 16 positions agree with TRBD2. Germline lookup yields CDR1 MNHEY and CDR2 SVGAGI. The junction had 9 bases not matched to a gene; V was cut back by 2 bases and J by 3 bases. The CDR3 extends over 20 amino acids. In DNA, the CDR3 is TGTGCCAGCAGTTACCCCGGGACTAGCGGGGGGGCATCGCACACCGGGGAGCTGTTTTTT. Encoded protein: CASSYPGTSGGASHTGELFF.